Reported below is one T cell receptor (beta chain). The antigen remains unidentified. The data stem from a study of identical twins. Each donor (without exception) was a healthy Caucasian. Overall study findings and caveats: Conclusions were based on cross-sectional statistical analysis, without following the same donors.

TCRdb re-derived calls from the 5' RACE reads in MiXCR, one entry per CDR3 protein. Found here are hundreds of thousands of distinct CDR3 sequences, around a sixth of them singletons; the top ten hold around 12%. V dropped 6 bases and J dropped 4 bases, with 16 bases sitting between them. The germline V gene has CDR1 SEHNR and CDR2 FQNEAQ (reference sequence). CDR3 length equals 15 residues. This same sample was also part of a study on T cells expressing NK-cell markers. That work contributes: Underlying the TCR beta repertoires were sorted CD3+CD56+NKG2C+, CD3+CD56+NKG2C- and CD3+CD56-NKG2C+ T cells. The authors restricted sorting to alpha-beta TCR T cells with an anti-gamma-delta TCR antibody in several experiments.

The chain employs TRBV7-9 and TRBJ1-3; D call uncertain. The receptor comes from a woman under 30 in good health. Source material: PBMCs. Here the CDR3 DNA reads TGTGCCAGCAGTGATGGACGGGTGGCCGGAAACACCATATATTTT. This codes for CASSDGRVAGNTIYF.